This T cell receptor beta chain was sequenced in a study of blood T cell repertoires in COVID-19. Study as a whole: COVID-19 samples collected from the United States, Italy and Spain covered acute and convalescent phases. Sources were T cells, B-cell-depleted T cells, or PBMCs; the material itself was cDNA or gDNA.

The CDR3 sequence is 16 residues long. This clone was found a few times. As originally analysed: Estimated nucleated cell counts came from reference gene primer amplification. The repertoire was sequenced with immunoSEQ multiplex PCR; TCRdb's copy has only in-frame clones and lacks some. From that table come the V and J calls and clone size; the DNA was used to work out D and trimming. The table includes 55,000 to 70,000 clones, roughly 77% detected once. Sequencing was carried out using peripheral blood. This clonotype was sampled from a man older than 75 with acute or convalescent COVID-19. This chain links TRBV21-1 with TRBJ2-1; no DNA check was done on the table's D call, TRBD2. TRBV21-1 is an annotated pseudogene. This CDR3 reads CASSKGSSGAYNEQFF. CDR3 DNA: TGTGCCAGCAGCAAAGGGTCTAGCGGAGCCTACAATGAGCAGTTCTTC.